Included here is one TCR beta chain sequence, with context. What antigen it recognizes has not been identified. No qualities accompany the bases; no much larger clone lies one base away. The CDR3 regions of human TCRbeta chains were analyzed by immunosequencing. As for how the authors treated the data: TCRs in the repertoires were matched against a reference library of SARS-CoV-2-specific TCRs that had been generated with the MIRA antigen-specificity platform. Breadth was defined as the fraction of unique TCRs that were SARS-CoV-2-associated, and depth was defined as the fraction of total T cells that were SARS-CoV-2-associated. Using the MIRA data, every spike-specific TCR was mapped to the spike region that the TCR reacted to and assigned to either a CD4 or a CD8 class. Log10-transformed breadth and depth values were compared by one-way ANOVA with Sidak's multiple comparisons tests. TCRdb's version of the immuneACCESS table is confined to in-frame rearrangements and falls short of the full clone set. An unresolved V gene accounts for under half of the shortfall where checked; the remainder is of unknown origin. The V and J calls and the clone size are those of that table, but D and trimming were determined from the DNA. The sample table contains approximately 120,000 clones; only one count was recorded for around 87% of them. The ten largest make up around 4.8% of the sample.

The time point label, read with the paper, signifies: baseline before first vaccination. The vaccinee samples were drawn from two UK trials, COV001 and COV002, one of which was a single-blind randomized controlled phase 2/3 trial testing AZD1222 (ChAdOx1 nCoV-19) in healthy adults. For TCRbeta chain sequencing, PBMC samples were collected from trial participants at day 0 and at day 28 after the second dose. Based on the germline V gene, the CDR1 and CDR2 sequences are SGHTA and FQGNSA. V is trimmed back by 2 bases and J by 7 bases, and the junction contains 11 bases that no gene match accounts for. There are 16 amino acids in the CDR3, from cysteine to phenylalanine inclusive. This entry keeps only the CDR3 DNA: 48 bases, framed from base 1. This sample was included in a study of T cell responses to AZD1222 COVID-19 vaccine (dated by TCRdb to the early 2020s). Study-level background: AZD1222 recipients with second doses at about 4 weeks or about 12 weeks were pooled, because spike-specific TCR depth and breadth did not differ between schedules. TCR sequencing was performed for 230 to 250 trial participants, of whom about 210 were given two doses of AZD1222 and some 25 were given two doses of MenACWY control vaccine. Trial participants were enrolled into age subgroups of 18-55, 56-69 and 70-plus years, which contained around 150, 29 and 61 TCR-sequenced participants, respectively. Findings and caveats that apply to the study as a whole: Reportedly, almost half of the unique spike-specific TCRs recognized epitopes lying outside the regions that are mutated in the B.1.351 and B.1.1.7 variants. In the small 56-69-year group, the increase in depth fell short of significance, most likely because of low power. Participants were mostly white British, with more females than males. The authors suggested clonal diversity may have been underestimated. After two AZD1222 doses, spike-specific TCR breadth and depth were significantly higher than at day 0 and than in MenACWY recipients. Because no day 14 peak-response samples were available, repertoires were characterized only after the peak T cell response. Conclusions about previously exposed vaccinees are limited, since just six or seven AZD1222 recipients were seropositive for SARS-CoV-2 at baseline. CD4 TCRs associated with the vaccine covered the entire spike protein, and the dominant responses were in regions 160-218 and 743-854.

The sequence derives from an adult in good health. The input for sequencing was peripheral blood, taken on day 0 of AZD1222 vaccination. The rearrangement combines TRBV7-2 with TRBJ2-1; 7 of the junction bases match TRBD2. The CDR3 region reads CASSLLGAGRGNEQFF. The sequenced DNA: TGTGCCAGCAGCTTATTGGGAGCGGGGAGAGGGAATGAGCAGTTCTTC.